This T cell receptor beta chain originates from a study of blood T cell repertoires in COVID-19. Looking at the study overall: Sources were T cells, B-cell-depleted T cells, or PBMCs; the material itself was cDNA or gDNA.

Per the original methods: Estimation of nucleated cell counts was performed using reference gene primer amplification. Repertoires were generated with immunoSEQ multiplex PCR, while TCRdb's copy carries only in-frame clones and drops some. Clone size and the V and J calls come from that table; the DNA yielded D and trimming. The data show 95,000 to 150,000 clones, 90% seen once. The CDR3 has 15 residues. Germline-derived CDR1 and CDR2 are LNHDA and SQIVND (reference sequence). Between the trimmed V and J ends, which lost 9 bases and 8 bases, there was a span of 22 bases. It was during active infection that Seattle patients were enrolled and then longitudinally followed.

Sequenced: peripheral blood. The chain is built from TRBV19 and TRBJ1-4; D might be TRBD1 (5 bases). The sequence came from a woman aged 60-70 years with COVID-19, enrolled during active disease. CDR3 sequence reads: CASQSAWLEGEKLFF. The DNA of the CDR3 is TGTGCCAGCCAATCTGCATGGCTGGAGGGGGAAAAACTGTTTTTT. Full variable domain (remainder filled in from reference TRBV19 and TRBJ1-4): DGGITQSPKYLFRKEGQNVTLSCEQNLNHDAMYWYRQDPGQGLRLIYYSQIVNDFQKGDIAEGYSVSREKKESFPLTVTSAQKNPTAFYLCASQSAWLEGEKLFFGSGTQLSVL.